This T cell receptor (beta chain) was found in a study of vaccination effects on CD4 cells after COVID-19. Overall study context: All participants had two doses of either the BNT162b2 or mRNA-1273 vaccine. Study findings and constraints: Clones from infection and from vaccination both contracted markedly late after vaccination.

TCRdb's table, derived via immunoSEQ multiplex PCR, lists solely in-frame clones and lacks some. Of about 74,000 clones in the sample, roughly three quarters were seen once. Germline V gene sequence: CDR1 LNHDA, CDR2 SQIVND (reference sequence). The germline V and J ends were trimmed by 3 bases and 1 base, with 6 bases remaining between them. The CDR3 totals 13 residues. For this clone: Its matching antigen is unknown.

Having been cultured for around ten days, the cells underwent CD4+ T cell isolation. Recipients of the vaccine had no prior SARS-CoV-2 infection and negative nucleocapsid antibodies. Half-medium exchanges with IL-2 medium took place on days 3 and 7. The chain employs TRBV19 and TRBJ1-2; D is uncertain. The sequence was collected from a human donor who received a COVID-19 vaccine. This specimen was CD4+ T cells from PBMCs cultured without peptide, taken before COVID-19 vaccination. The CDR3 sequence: CASSITINYGYTF. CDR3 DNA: TGTGCCAGTAGTATCACTATTAACTATGGCTACACCTTC. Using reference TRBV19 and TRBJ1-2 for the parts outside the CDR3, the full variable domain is DGGITQSPKYLFRKEGQNVTLSCEQNLNHDAMYWYRQDPGQGLRLIYYSQIVNDFQKGDIAEGYSVSREKKESFPLTVTSAQKNPTAFYLCASSITINYGYTFGSGTRLTVV.